This T cell receptor (beta chain) was identified during a study of blood T cell repertoires in COVID-19. Study details: Samples representing acute and convalescent COVID-19 were sourced from the United States, Italy and Spain. From T cells, B-cell-depleted T cells, or PBMCs came the material, which was cDNA or gDNA.

In the study's own analysis: Estimates of nucleated cell counts were drawn from the amplification of reference gene primers. Measured with immunoSEQ multiplex PCR; TCRdb has only the in-frame clones, and not every one. V and J calls and clone size are those listed in that table; D and trimming were worked out from the DNA. The sample lists some 36,000 clones; more than 85% were seen once. Germline lookup yields CDR1 SGHTA and CDR2 FQGNSA. The length of the CDR3 is 12 residues. V shed 6 bases, J shed 10 bases, and the junction held 6 bases outside the gene matches. Sequences were obtained from peripheral blood. This TCR was recovered from a man between 60 and 75 years old with active or convalescent COVID-19. The V call is TRBV7-2, the J call TRBJ1-1, with 9 nucleotides matching TRBD1. CDR3 nucleotide sequence: TGTGCCAGCAGATCCCGGGACAGGGCAGCTTTCTTT. Its protein product is CASRSRDRAAFF.